The sequence of this T cell receptor beta chain was determined in a study of regulatory T cells in long-lasting Graves disease. Study in general: Positive TSH receptor antibodies alongside over 5 years of antithyroid drugs were what marked Graves' disease as persistent. Study conclusions and caveats: Sharing of public clonotypes was greater in persistent patients (roughly 2,900) than in new patients (around 880).

Arm-PCR of CDR3 regions and iRepertoire HTBI primers were used to build TCR beta libraries. Methods used by the authors: Across samples, 62 TRBV and about 15 TRBJ segments were found. TCRdb passed the multiplex PCR reads through MiXCR, listing each CDR3 protein once. TCRdb's processing, not the authors', yielded these V and J calls. The sample consists of approximately 470,000 distinct CDR3 sequences, less than 25% of them appearing once. The CDR3 spans 13 residues. Germline loops: CDR1 LNHDA, CDR2 SQIVND (reference sequence). The ends were cut back, 3 bases at V and 5 bases at J, with 10 bases in the middle. Described time point: persistent/refractory GD, antithyroid drugs over 5 years with positive TRAb. Isolated PBMC RNA provided the starting material for the TCR library. Enrollment of patients was through an endocrinology department in Xi'an, China. This clonotype was found many times. What it binds is unknown.

This TCR derives from a female donor with Graves disease. The chain has TRBV19 and TRBJ2-5; the D gene is possibly TRBD1 (5 bases). Material: peripheral blood mononuclear cells (PBMCs), obtained when the disease was refractory, from a patient treated with antithyroid drugs. The CDR3 sequence: CASSMVSGETQYF. In nucleotides, the CDR3 is TGTGCCAGTAGTATGGTATCAGGGGAGACCCAGTACTTC.